Shown below are 8 T cell receptor beta chains from a single sample sequenced in a study of cytomegalovirus exposure and HLA in healthy donors. Primers included in the PCR were 60 Vbeta and 13 Jbeta primers. Using immunoSEQ multiplex PCR, the repertoire was profiled, and TCRdb retains in-frame clones only, with some absent. The profile shows 150,000 to 200,000 clones, over 65% of them singletons. The sample comprised PBMCs. The receptors here all came from a man aged 40-49 years in good health and CMV-seropositive.

The chain is built from TRBV21-1 and TRBJ1-6. TRBV21-1 is listed as a pseudogene. The CDR3 is 19 residues long. The CDR3 coding sequence is TGTGCCAGCAGCAATGAGGAAGACGGAGTAAGCTCCTATAATTCACCCCTCCACTTT. This translates into CASSNEEDGVSSYNSPLHF.

The chain uses TRBV27 and TRBJ2-5; 11 nucleotides align to TRBD2. Germline V gene sequence: CDR1 MNHEY, CDR2 SMNVEV (reference sequence). The V and J ends lost 5 bases and 6 bases, in that order; junction bases with no gene match: 8. CDR3 size: 15 residues. The CDR3 protein is CASSELAGGPKTQYF. The CDR3 coding sequence is TGTGCCAGCAGTGAATTAGCGGGGGGGCCGAAGACCCAGTACTTC.

CDR3 loop: CASSSGSTDTQYF. The CDR3 DNA reads as TGTGCCAGCAGTTCGGGAAGCACAGATACGCAGTATTTT. The J gene is TRBJ2-3, the V gene TRBV28; tentatively, D is TRBD2 (5 bases). Germline V gene lookup returns CDR1 MDHEN and CDR2 SYDVKM. V was clipped by 4 bases and J by 0 bases, with 5 bases between them. This CDR3 comprises 13 residues.

The sample holds a few counts of this clone. The chain combines TRBV27 with TRBJ2-5, with 13 bases fitting TRBD2. This CDR3 comprises 18 residues. CDR1 is MNHEY, CDR2 SMNVEV, per germline (reference sequence). V shed 6 bases, J shed 2 bases, and the junction held 12 bases outside the gene matches. Here the CDR3 reads CASSKPMTSGGSQETQYF. The CDR3 DNA reads TGTGCCAGCAGCAAACCCATGACTAGCGGGGGGTCACAAGAGACCCAGTACTTC.

The chain recombines TRBV7-8 with TRBJ1-2, with 7 bases matching TRBD1. Germline V gene data show CDR1 as SGHVS and CDR2 as FQNEAQ. The CDR3 loop spans 15 amino acids. The junction had 7 bases not matched to a gene; V was cut back by 1 base and J by 5 bases. The CDR3 DNA reads TGTGCCAGCAGCTTAGTGGTGACAGGGACTTATGGCTACACCTTC. Residues: CASSLVVTGTYGYTF. Full variable domain (missing parts from reference TRBV7-8 and TRBJ1-2): GAGVSQSPRYKVAKRGQDVALRCDPISGHVSLFWYQQALGQGPEFLTYFQNEAQLDKSGLPSDRFFAERPEGSVSTLKIQRTQQEDSAVYLCASSLVVTGTYGYTFGSGTRLTVV.

This clone was detected a few times. The J gene is TRBJ2-5, the V gene TRBV5-4; the D gene is possibly TRBD1 (6 bases). V dropped 6 bases and J dropped 5 bases, with 17 bases sitting between them. Looked up from germline, CDR1 is SGHNT and CDR2 is YYREEE (reference sequence). This CDR3 comprises 14 residues. Written as DNA, the CDR3 is TGTGCCAGCAACCTGGACAGTCGAGGGGAGACCCAGTACTTC. Amino acids: CASNLDSRGETQYF. Full variable domain (rest looked up from reference TRBV5-4 and TRBJ2-5): ETGVTQSPTHLIKTRGQQVTLRCSSQSGHNTVSWYQQALGQGPQFIFQYYREEENGRGNFPPRFSGLQFPNYSSELNVNALELDDSALYLCASNLDSRGETQYFGPGTRLLVL.

V gene TRBV6-6 combines with J gene TRBJ1-2; 8 bases fit TRBD1. Germline V gene sequence: CDR1 MNHNY, CDR2 SVGAGI (reference sequence). The CDR3 totals 15 residues. The V and J ends lost 0 bases and 12 bases, in that order; junction bases with no gene match: 12. The CDR3 is CASSYSYNQGARNTF. The CDR3 DNA follows: TGTGCCAGCAGTTACTCATACAATCAGGGGGCTCGTAACACCTTC.

V gene TRBV7-9 combines with J gene TRBJ2-7; weak D call: TRBD1 (5 bases). Germline V CDR1 and CDR2: SEHNR, FQNEAQ (reference sequence). The CDR3 consists of 14 residues. Trimming cost V 2 bases and J 5 bases, with 13 bases left between them. This CDR3 is CASSLSGKDDEQYF. Here the CDR3 DNA reads TGTGCCAGCAGCTTATCAGGGAAGGACGACGAGCAGTACTTC.